Listed here is a single T cell receptor (beta chain). This specimen belongs to a study of Ad26.COV2.S vaccination and SARS-CoV-2 variants. The length of the CDR3 is 14 residues. The germline V gene has CDR1 PRHDT and CDR2 FYEKMQ (reference sequence). With 5 bases clipped from V and 10 bases from J, the junction kept 6 bases outside the gene matches. Noted treatment: about 20 received Ad26.COV2.S at low or high dose, single or two shots; 5 received placebo; per-sample allocation not given. Each sample was drawn 63 days after the first injection (of vaccine or placebo). Recruitment in Boston yielded a donor of adult age, 18-55 years. Assay: immunoSEQ multiplex PCR; the TCRdb copy retains only in-frame clones and omits some. The sample yields 350,000 to 600,000 clones, 89% seen once.

V gene TRBV13 combines with J gene TRBJ1-4, with 11 bases identical to TRBD1. The sequencing used peripheral blood, collected in a trial of Ad26.COV2.S vaccine versus placebo. This TCR derives from a person aged 18-65 years who received the Ad26.COV2.S COVID-19 vaccine or a placebo. The chain's CDR3 is CASSPRDRGGKLFF. CDR3 coding DNA: TGTGCCAGCAGCCCTCGGGACAGGGGGGGAAAACTGTTTTTT.